This T cell receptor (beta chain) derives from a study of graft-versus-host responses after intestinal transplantation. Overall study results and limits: Some GvH clones were seen earlier in gut or blood, suggesting intestinal origin. Allograft clonal ratios (graft-versus-host to host-versus-graft) were high in patients who had graft-donor T cell macrochimerism.

Regarding this clone: Its antigen is unidentified.

Here immunoSEQ multiplex PCR was the method, and the copy in TCRdb shows in-frame clones only, minus some. The data show under 95,000 clones, 82% seen once. Sample: unstimulated CD4+ T cells sorted from spleen or lymph node cells, taken before intestinal transplant. This clonotype was sampled from a human donor who received an intestinal transplant.

The CDR3 region has the DNA TGTGCCAGCTCACCACCGGAACAGGGAGGAAACACCATATATTTT. Protein product: CASSPPEQGGNTIYF. The chain uses TRBV18 and TRBJ1-3; D is perhaps TRBD1 (6 bases). Germline CDR1 and CDR2: KGHSH and LQKENI. This CDR3 is built from 15 residues. Trimming took off 0 bases at V and 4 bases at J, with 10 bases between the two ends.